This TCR beta chain derives from a study of T-cell memory formation after mild COVID-19. In the study overall: Across donors, TCR clusters were largely donor specific. Findings and caveats of the study: The main location of contracting CD4+ clones was CM and EM, and that of contracting CD8+ clones was EMRA.

cDNA libraries for TCR alpha and TCR beta, carrying sample barcodes and UMIs, came from 5'RACE with constant-segment primers. TCRdb ran MiXCR on the 5' RACE reads and lists one entry per CDR3 protein. Of about 130,000 distinct CDR3 sequences listed, around 27% are singletons. Trimming pared 3 bases from V and 1 base from J, leaving 10 bases between. In germline, CDR1 is MNHNS, CDR2 SASEGT. The CDR3 loop spans 15 amino acids. This clonotype is a singleton in its sample. Its antigen is undetermined. Sequencing input: PBMCs or a T cell subset sorted from them (not recorded which). V and J are TRBV6-1 and TRBJ1-5; D is uncertain. The TCR originated in an adult woman who had mild COVID-19 (a few samples of this study predate the infection). Cell type and time point are not known. For the CDR3, the DNA is TGTGCCAGCAGTGAGATCCCCCAGAGCAATCAGCCCCAGCATTTT. Residues: CASSEIPQSNQPQHF.